This T cell receptor (beta chain) was sequenced in a study of vaccination effects on CD4 cells after COVID-19. CD4+ T cells were isolated after around 10 days of culture. All participants had two doses of either the BNT162b2 or mRNA-1273 vaccine. General study points: There were few convalescent patients in the study and no early post-infection timepoints.

About this clone: What it binds is not known.

TCRdb keeps only in-frame clones here, not all; method: immunoSEQ multiplex PCR. This table holds 72,000 or so clones, roughly 74% found once. The ends lost 5 bases at V and 3 bases at J; junction bases unmatched: 6. The length of the CDR3 is 16 residues. Germline V CDR1 and CDR2: SGHNT, YENEEA. This TCR was sampled from a human donor who received a COVID-19 vaccine. The sample here was CD4+ T cells from PBMCs cultured without peptide, taken after COVID-19 vaccination. V is TRBV11-3 and J is TRBJ2-6; 8 bases line up with TRBD1. The CDR3 loop is CASSPGQGLGANVLTF. CDR3 DNA: TGTGCCAGCAGCCCTGGACAGGGCCTTGGGGCCAACGTCCTGACTTTC.